This TCR beta chain came from a study of T-cell memory formation after mild COVID-19. Turning to the study itself: The TCR clusters were mostly specific to one donor.

Germline V CDR1 and CDR2: MNHEY, SVGAGI. V lost 10 bases and J lost 7, with 17 bases in between. The CDR3 has 13 amino acids. General study results and limits: Some responding clones appeared in pre-infection memory, suggesting cross-reactive memory joined. Day 15 to 85 contracting clones showed balanced CD4/CD8; later expanders leaned CD4+. Shrinking CD4+ clones resided mostly in CM and EM, and CD8+ ones in EMRA.

TCRdb re-analysed the 5' RACE reads in MiXCR, keeping a single row per CDR3 protein. The table has approximately 570,000 distinct CDR3 sequences, about 20% seen once. As concerns this clonotype: Its antigen is undetermined.

The origin of this receptor is an adult woman who had mild COVID-19 (a few samples of this study predate the infection). Cell type and time point are not known. This sequence joins TRBV6-5 and TRBJ1-5, with a possible D match to TRBD1 (5 bases). The sample consisted of PBMCs or a T cell subset sorted from them (not recorded which). The CDR3 here is CATWGGPRQPQHF. For the CDR3, the DNA is TGTGCCACTTGGGGGGGACCAAGGCAGCCCCAGCATTTT.